A selection of T cell receptor beta chains follows, all from one sample in a study of blood T cell repertoires in COVID-19. Repertoires were generated with immunoSEQ multiplex PCR, while TCRdb's copy carries only in-frame clones and drops some. The sample lists around 220,000 clones, around nine tenths occurring once. Sequencing input: peripheral blood. These receptors were obtained from a woman in her forties who had recovered from COVID-19. Each CDR3 is given with its conserved first and last residue. Each record gives: clone size, D gene, J gene, V gene, CDR3 protein, CDR3 DNA. A D gene is named only where the DNA matches it firmly. Expanded clones are given a class, and other clones once, few, many or no size at all.

>-|TRBD2|TRBJ2-2|TRBV7-8
CASSRRPGLAYPNTGELFF
TGTGCCAGCAGTCGAAGGCCGGGACTAGCCTACCCCAACACCGGGGAGCTGTTTTTT
>once|-|TRBJ2-1|TRBV19
CASSFGGSYNEQFF
TGTGCCAGTAGTTTTGGCGGCTCCTACAATGAGCAGTTCTTC
>-|TRBD2|TRBJ2-1|TRBV7-9
CASSFGLAGHNEQFF
TGTGCCAGCAGCTTCGGACTAGCGGGCCACAATGAGCAGTTCTTC
>-|-|TRBJ2-7|TRBV5-1
CASSWDTGSYEQYF
TGCGCCAGCAGCTGGGACACAGGGAGCTACGAGCAGTACTTC
>-|-|TRBJ2-7|TRBV4-1
CASSQDFSSSYEQYF
TGCGCCAGCAGCCAAGATTTTTCGAGCTCCTACGAGCAGTACTTC
>-|TRBD1|TRBJ1-4|TRBV28
CASSAPGQVNEKLFF
TGTGCCAGCAGTGCACCGGGACAGGTCAATGAAAAACTGTTTTTT
>once|TRBD2|TRBJ2-2|TRBV19
CASSALGLARNTGELFF
TGTGCCAGTAGCGCCCTGGGACTAGCGAGAAACACCGGGGAGCTGTTTTTT
>-|-|TRBJ1-2|TRBV28
CASNNEGVRISGYTF
TGTGCCAGCAATAATGAGGGCGTGCGTATAAGTGGCTACACCTTC
>-|-|TRBJ2-3|TRBV6-5
CASSYSPTTTDTQYF
TGTGCCAGCAGTTACTCGCCGACGACAACAGATACGCAGTATTTT
>-|-|TRBJ2-1|TRBV21-1
CASNPQDSATPYLNNEQFF
TGTGCCAGCAACCCACAGGACAGTGCAACCCCCTATTTAAACAATGAGCAGTTCTTC
>-|TRBD1|TRBJ1-2|TRBV6-6
CASRPPGQGGHGYTF
TGTGCCAGCAGGCCGCCGGGACAGGGGGGTCATGGCTACACCTTC
>once|TRBD1|TRBJ1-3|TRBV5-6
CASSPTGVGNTIYF
TGTGCCAGCAGCCCAACAGGGGTCGGAAACACCATATATTTT
>-|TRBD2|TRBJ2-1|TRBV25-1
CASSEPGTSLYEQFF
TGTGCCAGCAGTGAACCCGGGACTAGCCTCTATGAGCAGTTCTTC
>-|TRBD1|TRBJ1-6|TRBV7-2
CASSRDRGNSPLHF
TGTGCCAGCAGTCGCGACAGGGGAAATTCACCCCTCCACTTT
>-|-|TRBJ2-3|TRBV11-3
CASSQRGSGVITDTQYF
TGTGCCAGCAGCCAAAGGGGGTCAGGGGTCATCACAGATACGCAGTATTTT
>-|TRBD1|TRBJ2-2|TRBV9
CASSVGDRVVGELFF
TGTGCCAGCAGCGTAGGGGACAGGGTCGTCGGGGAGCTGTTTTTT
>-|-|TRBJ1-5|TRBV7-2
CASSPAGNQPQHF
TGTGCCAGCAGCCCCGCGGGGAATCAGCCCCAGCATTTT
>-|-|TRBJ2-1|TRBV6-5
CASSLAVDYNEQFF
TGTGCCAGCAGTCTGGCAGTCGATTACAATGAGCAGTTCTTC
>-|TRBD2|TRBJ2-1|TRBV2
CASSEELAVGEQFF
TGTGCCAGCAGTGAAGAACTAGCGGTAGGTGAGCAGTTCTTC
>once|-|TRBJ2-7|TRBV30
CAWSVRARDEQYF
TGTGCCTGGAGTGTACGAGCGAGGGACGAGCAGTACTTC
>-|TRBD1|TRBJ2-3|TRBV14
CASSQEWTGLGTDTQYF
TGTGCCAGCAGCCAAGAGTGGACAGGGCTTGGCACAGATACGCAGTATTTT
>-|TRBD1|TRBJ1-2|TRBV29-1
CSVPSSTGGSGGYTF
TGCAGCGTTCCATCCTCGACAGGGGGAAGTGGTGGCTACACCTTC
>-|-|TRBJ1-1|TRBV30
CAWSLGQFEAFF
TGTGCCTGGAGTCTTGGACAGTTTGAAGCTTTCTTT
>-|-|TRBJ2-7|TRBV7-2
CASSLVRGQGSGEQYF
TGTGCCAGCAGCTTAGTCCGCGGGCAGGGGAGTGGCGAGCAGTACTTC
>-|-|TRBJ2-7|TRBV29-1
CSVVSYSASYEQYF
TGCAGCGTGGTCTCCTATAGTGCCTCCTACGAGCAGTACTTC
>-|TRBD2|TRBJ2-7|TRBV9
CASSRAGTSFYEQYF
TGTGCCAGCAGCCGGGCCGGGACTAGCTTCTACGAGCAGTACTTC
>-|TRBD1|TRBJ1-2|TRBV7-9
CASSPRTGRNYGYTF
TGTGCCAGCAGCCCACGGACAGGGAGGAACTATGGCTACACCTTC
>once|TRBD2|TRBJ2-7|TRBV4-2
CASSQHSGGASYEQYF
TGTGCCAGCAGCCAACACAGCGGGGGGGCATCCTACGAGCAGTACTTC
>-|TRBD1|TRBJ1-4|TRBV18
CASSSGTGGSEKLFF
TGTGCCAGCTCATCCGGAACAGGGGGCAGTGAAAAACTGTTTTTT
>once|TRBD2|TRBJ2-1|TRBV3-1/TRBV3-2
CASSQDVTSGRARYNEQFF
TGTGCCAGCAGCCAAGATGTAACTAGCGGGAGGGCGCGGTACAATGAGCAGTTCTTC
>-|-|TRBJ2-1|TRBV6-6
CASRDSSYNEQFF
TGTGCCAGCAGGGACAGCTCCTACAATGAGCAGTTCTTC
>-|-|TRBJ2-3|TRBV5-1
CASSLVEGSDTQYF
TGCGCCAGCAGCTTGGTGGAGGGATCAGATACGCAGTATTTT
>-|-|TRBJ2-1|TRBV4-1
CASSSRGGSGEYNEQFF
TGCGCCAGCAGCTCAAGGGGTGGTAGCGGAGAATACAATGAGCAGTTCTTC
>-|TRBD2|TRBJ2-3|TRBV30
CAWSVGGVGADTQYF
TGTGCCTGGAGTGTGGGGGGGGTAGGGGCAGATACGCAGTATTTT
>once|-|TRBJ2-5|TRBV20-1
CSASERALPGETQYF
TGCAGTGCTAGTGAGCGAGCTCTTCCGGGAGAGACCCAGTACTTC
>-|-|TRBJ1-4|TRBV21-1
CASSKLWAGGEEKLFF
TGTGCCAGCAGCAAATTATGGGCCGGGGGAGAGGAAAAACTGTTTTTT
>-|TRBD2|TRBJ2-5|TRBV11-3
CASSWLAGPMETQYF
TGTGCCAGCAGCTGGTTAGCGGGACCTATGGAGACCCAGTACTTC
>-|TRBD1|TRBJ1-2|TRBV28
CASSPSDRDNYGYTF
TGTGCCAGCAGTCCCTCGGACAGGGATAACTATGGCTACACCTTC
>-|TRBD2|TRBJ2-1|TRBV5-6
CASTQEISGREQFF
TGTGCCAGCACCCAGGAGATTAGCGGGAGAGAGCAGTTCTTC
>-|-|TRBJ2-2|TRBV5-3
CARSLSWGEGTGELFF
TGTGCCAGAAGCTTGAGTTGGGGAGAGGGCACCGGGGAGCTGTTTTTT
>-|-|TRBJ2-1|TRBV7-3
CASSTGYNEQFF
TGTGCCAGCAGCACAGGTTACAATGAGCAGTTCTTC
>once|TRBD1|TRBJ1-4|TRBV7-8
CASSLGQSLEKLFF
TGTGCCAGCAGCTTGGGACAGTCCCTTGAAAAACTGTTTTTT
>-|-|TRBJ1-2|TRBV28
CASTPGGGSYGYTF
TGTGCCAGCACCCCAGGAGGAGGTTCCTATGGCTACACCTTC
>-|TRBD2|TRBJ2-1|TRBV7-9
CASSLGAGGYNEQFF
TGTGCCAGCAGCTTAGGAGCGGGGGGGTACAATGAGCAGTTCTTC
>-|TRBD2|TRBJ2-2|TRBV5-1
CASSVTSGSNTGELFF
TGCGCCAGCAGCGTAACTAGCGGGTCGAACACCGGGGAGCTGTTTTTT
>-|-|TRBJ2-3|TRBV7-8
CASSFSRVADTQYF
TGTGCCAGCAGCTTTTCCAGGGTGGCAGATACGCAGTATTTT
>-|-|TRBJ1-3|TRBV15
CATSRDPGQGGNTIYF
TGTGCCACCAGCAGAGACCCAGGGCAGGGAGGAAACACCATATATTTT
>once|TRBD1|TRBJ1-2|TRBV19
CASYPGTGGAGGYTF
TGTGCCAGTTACCCGGGGACAGGGGGCGCCGGTGGCTACACCTTC
>-|TRBD1|TRBJ1-5|TRBV19
CASSIDLDRGNQPQHF
TGTGCCAGTAGTATAGACTTGGACAGGGGCAATCAGCCCCAGCATTTT
>-|-|TRBJ2-7|TRBV6-6
CASSTEPYEQYF
TGTGCCAGCAGTACGGAGCCGTACGAGCAGTACTTC
>-|-|TRBJ2-2|TRBV6-5
CASERGVPNTGELFF
TGTGCCAGCGAACGCGGGGTACCGAACACCGGGGAGCTGTTTTTT
>-|-|TRBJ1-5|TRBV27
CASSLWGTSRGGNQPQHF
TGTGCCAGCAGTTTATGGGGGACGTCTCGCGGGGGCAATCAGCCCCAGCATTTT
>-|-|TRBJ2-7|TRBV9
CASSPRTGNSYEQYF
TGTGCCAGCAGCCCCAGAACAGGGAACTCCTACGAGCAGTACTTC
>-|TRBD1|TRBJ2-4|TRBV5-1
CASSDSPQGAGLKNIQYF
TGCGCCAGCAGCGATTCGCCCCAGGGGGCGGGATTGAAAAACATTCAGTACTTC
>once|-|TRBJ1-1|TRBV7-3
CASSLMSTGNTEAFF
TGTGCCAGCAGCTTAATGAGTACAGGGAACACTGAAGCTTTCTTT